The sequence of this TCR beta chain was determined in a study of T-cell reconstitution after alpha-beta-depleted transplantation in children listed by TCRdb under 2016. Broadly, across the study: T-cell immune reconstitution after TCRalphabeta/CD19-depleted allogeneic hematopoietic cell transplantation in children was quantitatively tracked in the study by means of TCR repertoire profiling.

This specimen's treatment or condition label, interpreted: allogeneic hematopoietic cell transplantation with graft depleted of TCRalphabeta T cells and CD19 B cells. Transplant recipients were children who received TCRalphabeta/CD19-depleted allogeneic hematopoietic cell grafts. Paper-wide results and their limitations: Over the following months the frequencies of hyperexpanded clones went down, and after one year T-cell counts and TCRbeta diversity were mostly credited to newly produced T cells. In some patients, the high TCRbeta diversity seen at day 60 was put down to recipient T cells and intrathymic progenitors that had survived conditioning. Apparently early alphabetaT-cell count recovery about two months after transplant reportedly relied on only several hundred rapidly expanded clones derived from non-depleted graft cells.

From the germline V gene, CDR1 is MDHEN and CDR2 is SYDVKM. Inclusive of the bounding cysteine and phenylalanine, the CDR3 is 16 residues long. The retained sequence is limited to the CDR3, 48 bases, with the frame set at the first base. Trimming takes 4 bases from V and 0 bases from J, and the germline ends sit 16 bases apart. The protocol used for the library was PCR. The listed sequencing device is Illumina HiSeq 2500. To normalize quantification of the TCRbeta repertoire, the TCR libraries were built with molecular barcoding that relied on unique molecular identifiers. TCRdb applied fastp at Q25 and MiXCR to the public reads, then kept only in-frame beta chains. A single entry per CDR3 protein holds the most common genes and DNA from its merged rows. This sample holds about 200,000 distinct CDR3 sequences; approximately 7% were observed only once. The top ten clonotypes cover about 5.9% of the sample.

This clonotype has at least ten counts. Its antigen is currently not known. Base qualities were left out, and no much larger clone turns up one base away. The V and J segments used are TRBV28 and TRBJ2-7; a tentative D call is TRBD2 (5 bases match). The source of this sequence is a boy aged 2-15 years with acute lymphoblastic leukemia, due to receive a stem cell transplant. This material consisted of PBMCs, taken before TCRalphabeta/CD19-depleted stem cell transplant. CDR3 region: CASSSPRVGGSYEQYF. The sequenced DNA: TGTGCCAGCAGTTCCCCGCGGGTCGGAGGCTCCTACGAGCAGTACTTC. The entire variable domain, with the stretches around the CDR3 drawn from the reference TRBV28 and TRBJ2-7 proteins, is DVKVTQSSRYLVKRTGEKVFLECVQDMDHENMFWYRQDPGLGLRLIYFSYDVKMKEKGDIPEGYSVSREKKERFSLILESASTNQTSMYLCASSSPRVGGSYEQYFGPGTRLTVT.